The entry that follows covers one T cell receptor beta chain sequence. Residents of 24 US areas, aged about 18 to 89 years, made up the participants. Clinical history as reported by participants underpinned cohort assignment. The record originates from a study of blood T cell repertoires in COVID-19. In the study overall: The United States, Italy and Spain provided the acute and convalescent COVID-19 samples. In each case, the material was cDNA or gDNA derived from T cells, B-cell-depleted T cells, or PBMCs.

Assay: immunoSEQ multiplex PCR; the TCRdb copy retains only in-frame clones and omits some. The table shows 400,000 or so clones, with 88% occurring only once. V lost 4 bases to trimming and J lost 6 bases; unmatched junction nucleotides: 9. The CDR3 length is 15 residues. CDR1 and CDR2 from the germline V gene are MNHEY and SVGEGT. The sample was PBMCs or T cells enriched from blood (not recorded which). The receptor comes from a woman aged 40 to 49 with acute COVID-19. The J gene is TRBJ2-3, the V gene TRBV6-2 or TRBV6-3; TRBD2 agrees at 8 bases. The CDR3 region is CASSFTGGLLDTQYF. The CDR3 region has the DNA TGTGCCAGCAGTTTCACGGGGGGGCTGTTGGATACGCAGTATTTT.